The next 26 T cell receptor beta chains were all read from a single sample in a study of patients and donors after allogeneic stem cell transplantation. In TCRdb, the RT-PCR reads were re-called with MiXCR into one record per CDR3 protein. Of roughly 140,000 distinct CDR3 sequences detected, approximately 40% appear once; the ten largest clones hold 40% to 55%. Sequenced input: blood, either unsorted or a sorted T cell fraction (not recorded which). These receptors originate from a human donor who was either an allogeneic HSCT recipient or a stem cell or donor lymphocyte infusion donor (not recorded which). It is not recorded whose cells these are; they may come from a transplant donor.

This clonotype was picked up a small number of times. The chain employs TRBV28 and TRBJ1-1; D is uncertain. The CDR3 has 13 amino acids. V was cut by 2 bases and J by 1 base, with 5 bases left in between. Germline lookup yields CDR1 MDHEN and CDR2 SYDVKM. As DNA, the CDR3 is TGTGCCAGCAGTTTACCCGGGAACACTGAAGCTTTCTTT. Protein sequence: CASSLPGNTEAFF.

The chain uses TRBV4-2 and TRBJ2-7; D is unclear. CDR1 LGHNA and CDR2 YNFKEQ come from the germline V gene. The ends were cut back, 1 base at V and 1 base at J, with 8 bases in the middle. This CDR3 has 14 amino acids. The CDR3 region is CASSQGELSYEQYF. CDR3 nucleotides: TGTGCCAGCAGCCAAGGCGAACTTTCCTACGAGCAGTACTTC.

This rearrangement joins TRBV30 to TRBJ1-1; TRBD1 is a possible D gene (5 bases). The CDR3 has 12 amino acids. With 0 bases removed from V and 11 bases from J, the gap between germline ends came to 13 bases. In germline, CDR1 is GTSNPN, CDR2 SVGIG (reference sequence). Here the CDR3 reads CAWSVRGSGAFF. The CDR3 DNA is TGTGCCTGGAGTGTCCGGGGCTCAGGGGCTTTCTTT.

In nucleotides, the CDR3 is TGTGCCAGTGCGCAGGACGCATACGAGCAGTACGTC. Encoded protein: CASAQDAYEQYV. The chain employs TRBV6-6 and TRBJ2-7; unclear D gene. Germline CDR1 MNHNY, CDR2 SVGAGI (reference sequence). Trimming stripped 9 bases from V and 4 bases from J, with 13 bases between. This CDR3 region has 12 residues.

This rearrangement joins TRBV10-3 to TRBJ2-7; 8 positions agree with TRBD2. Germline V gene lookup returns CDR1 ENHRY and CDR2 SYGVKD. J was trimmed by 2 bases and V by 2 bases; bases with no gene match: 5. The CDR3 has 15 residues. Here the CDR3 reads CAISEERGPAYEQYF. The CDR3 DNA is TGTGCCATCAGTGAGGAGCGGGGGCCCGCCTACGAGCAGTACTTC.

This clonotype showed up just a few times. The chain combines TRBV12-3 or TRBV12-4 with TRBJ1-3; maybe TRBD1 (5 bases). This CDR3 spans 15 amino acids. The V end lost 3 bases, the J end lost 2 bases, and 11 bases lay between the germline ends. The CDR3 DNA reads as TGTGCCAGCAGTTTTGGGGGGAATGCTGGAAACACCATATATTTT. Protein: CASSFGGNAGNTIYF.

CDR3 DNA sequence: TGTGCCATCAGTGGAGGACAGAATGAAAAACTGTTTTTT. Translated, it gives CAISGGQNEKLFF. The chain uses TRBV10-3 and TRBJ1-4; a weak D match, TRBD1 (6 bases). Deletions cut 4 bases from V and 5 bases from J, with 8 bases between. Germline loops: CDR1 ENHRY, CDR2 SYGVKD. The CDR3 length is 13 residues.

A word on this clonotype: Germline and junction disagree at one end, which may indicate a read error. This chain joins TRBV7-7 and TRBJ2-1; TRBD2 agrees at 9 bases. CDR3 length equals 17 residues. The germline V gene encodes CDR1 SSHAT and CDR2 FNYEAQ (reference sequence). Here the CDR3 reads CASSSIMTSGGLDEQFF. The DNA for the CDR3 is TGTGCTAGCAGCTCCATCATGACTAGCGGAGGGTTAGATGAGCAGTTCTTC.

This chain joins TRBV6-5 and TRBJ2-1, with 9 nucleotides matching TRBD2. The trim removed 4 bases at V and 9 bases at J, leaving 10 bases unmatched. In germline, CDR1 is MNHEY, CDR2 SVGAGI. The CDR3 extends over 15 amino acids. The CDR3 DNA follows: TGTGCCAGCAGTTTCTTCGGCGGGGGGGCTCTTGAGCAGTTCTTC. Its translation: CASSFFGGGALEQFF.

The CDR3: CASSLHLGESNQPQHF. The CDR3 DNA reads as TGTGCCAGCAGTCTGCACCTGGGTGAAAGCAATCAGCCCCAGCATTTT. The J gene is TRBJ1-5, the V gene TRBV12-3 or TRBV12-4; D is ambiguous. The ends were cut back, 5 bases at V and 1 base at J, with 15 bases in the middle. The CDR3 spans 16 residues.

The chain has TRBV7-2 and TRBJ1-2; D unresolved. The germline CDR1 and CDR2 sequences are SGHTA and FQGNSA. Trimming shortened V by 1 base and J by 7 bases, and 7 bases separated the two germline ends. The CDR3 runs to 12 residues. For the CDR3, the DNA is TGTGCCAGCAGCTTAGGCGCGGCTGGCTACACCTTC. Amino acids: CASSLGAAGYTF.

The chain couples TRBV9 to TRBJ1-6; the D gene is possibly TRBD1 (5 bases). The CDR3 contains 15 residues. Trimming removed 4 bases from V and 3 bases from J, with 11 bases in between. Germline CDR1 SGDLS, CDR2 YYNGEE. The CDR3 DNA sequence: TGTGCCAGCAGCCCCCGGACAAACTATAATTCACCCCTCCACTTT. This gives the protein CASSPRTNYNSPLHF.

This clonotype was picked up a small number of times. The chain has TRBV15 and TRBJ1-4; tentatively, D is TRBD1 (5 bases). The germline V gene encodes CDR1 LNHNV and CDR2 YYDKDF (reference sequence). V was pared by 5 bases and J by 5 bases, with 15 bases between. The CDR3 consists of 15 residues. CDR3 DNA sequence: TGTGCCACCAGCCGATCCGGGACGGACAATGAAAAACTGTTTTTT. Its translation is CATSRSGTDNEKLFF.

The chain is built from TRBV12-3 or TRBV12-4 and TRBJ2-7, with 7 bases aligning to TRBD2. The CDR3 extends over 15 amino acids. The trim removed 2 bases at V and 4 bases at J, leaving 8 bases unmatched. CDR3 coding DNA: TGTGCCAGCAGTTTAAGCGGGGCTTCCTTTTACGAGCAGTACGTC. Translating it yields CASSLSGASFYEQYV.

This chain joins TRBV7-2 and TRBJ2-3; 8 bases are a match to TRBD2. The CDR3 runs 16 residues. Germline lookup yields CDR1 SGHTA and CDR2 FQGNSA. J gave up 0 bases and V 7 bases, and 9 bases lay outside the gene matches. In DNA, the CDR3 is TGTGCCAGCACGGACGGACTAGCCCTTAGCACAGATACGCAGTATTTT. It yields the protein CASTDGLALSTDTQYF.

This clonotype occurred many times. The genes are TRBV20-1 and TRBJ2-7, with D maybe TRBD1 (6 bases). Trimming removed 3 bases at V and 4 bases at J, with 13 bases between. The CDR3 runs to 13 residues. Germline CDR1 and CDR2: DFQATT and SNEGSKA (reference sequence). The CDR3 DNA follows: TGCAGTGCTAGCCGACAGGCTACTTACGAGCAGTACGTC. This sequence encodes CSASRQATYEQYV.

The V gene is TRBV24-1, the J gene TRBJ2-3; no reliable D call. The CDR3 spans 14 residues. The V end was cut by 2 bases, the J end by 3 bases, with 8 bases between. Per germline, CDR1 KGHDR and CDR2 SFDVKD. In nucleotides, the CDR3 is TGTGCCACCAGTGATTCCTGGCAGACAGATACGCAGTATTTT. It yields the protein CATSDSWQTDTQYF.

This chain links TRBV7-2 with TRBJ1-2; D is ambiguous. There are 15 residues in the CDR3. V was pared by 5 bases and J by 6 bases, with 19 bases between. CDR1 and CDR2 (germline): SGHTA, FQGNSA. CDR3 protein: CASSPRSGVPDGYTF. The CDR3 DNA sequence: TGTGCCAGCAGCCCTAGGTCCGGGGTACCCGATGGCTACACCTTC.

This chain joins TRBV2 and TRBJ1-2; D is possibly TRBD1 (6 bases). This CDR3 region has 11 residues. V was clipped by 10 bases and J by 8 bases, with 14 bases between them. Germline V gene sequence: CDR1 SNHLY, CDR2 FYNNEI. CDR3 loop: CATQGTGGYTF. The DNA of the CDR3 is TGTGCCACCCAGGGGACGGGCGGCTACACCTTC. The complete variable domain, with remaining parts taken from reference TRBV2 and TRBJ1-2, reads EPEVTQTPSHQVTQMGQEVILRCVPISNHLYFYWYRQILGQKVEFLVSFYNNEISEKSEIFDDQFSVERPDGSNFTLKIRSTKLEDSAMYFCATQGTGGYTFGSGTRLTVV.

This sequence joins TRBV7-2 and TRBJ1-6; D is undetermined. This CDR3 is built from 17 residues. Trimming removed 4 bases from V and 0 bases from J, with 13 bases in between. Germline-derived CDR1 and CDR2 are SGHTA and FQGNSA. This CDR3 reads CASSSPGVISYNSPLHF. CDR3 bases: TGTGCCAGCAGCTCACCCGGGGTAATCTCCTATAATTCACCCCTCCACTTT. Complete variable domain (other parts from reference TRBV7-2 and TRBJ1-6): GAGVSQSPSNKVTEKGKDVELRCDPISGHTALYWYRQSLGQGLEFLIYFQGNSAPDKSGLPSDRFSAERTGGSVSTLTIQRTQQEDSAVYLCASSSPGVISYNSPLHFGNGTRLTVT.

This clonotype was seen only once. The V call is TRBV12-5, the J call TRBJ2-7, with TRBD1 matching 9 bases. CDR3 length equals 16 residues. Looked up from germline, CDR1 is LGHNT and CDR2 is FRNRAP. The V and J ends lost 6 bases and 3 bases, in that order; junction bases with no gene match: 12. The CDR3 DNA reads TGTGCTAGTGGAAACCCCCCCGGGACAGGGCTCTACGAGCAGTACTTC. This sequence encodes CASGNPPGTGLYEQYF.

This clonotype appeared a few times. The V and J genes are TRBV5-1 and TRBJ2-5; the D call may be TRBD1 or TRBD2 (5 bases each). The CDR3 contains 13 residues. The V end lost 2 bases, the J end lost 5 bases, and 10 bases lay between the germline ends. Germline loops: CDR1 SGHRS, CDR2 YFSETQ. CDR3 residues: CASSFSEGETQYF. The CDR3 region has the DNA TGCGCCAGCAGCTTTAGCGAGGGGGAGACCCAGTACTTC.

The chain combines TRBV21-1 with TRBJ1-5. TRBV21-1 is given as a pseudogene. The CDR3 sequence is 13 residues long. CDR3: CASSKCGNQPQHF. Here the CDR3 DNA reads TGTGCCAGCAGCAAATGCGGAAATCAGCCCCAGCATTTT.

This clonotype was observed a few times. One end of the junction does not line up with germline, which may come from a read error. The chain couples TRBV10-3 to TRBJ1-1; no clear D. Germline-derived CDR1 and CDR2 are ENHRY and SYGVKD. This CDR3 region has 13 residues. The CDR3 loop reads CAISDLANAEAFF. In DNA, the CDR3 is TGTGCCATCAGTGATCTTGCGAACGCTGAAGCTTTCTTT.

The gene calls are TRBV27 and TRBJ2-5; 9 bases are shared with TRBD1. The junction had 1 base not matched to a gene; V was cut back by 6 bases and J by 2 bases. The germline V gene has CDR1 MNHEY and CDR2 SMNVEV (reference sequence). This CDR3 contains 13 residues. CDR3 protein: CASRDRGQETQYF. The CDR3 bases are TGTGCCAGCAGAGACAGGGGGCAAGAGACCCAGTACTTC.

A few counts support this clonotype. This chain links TRBV6-1 with TRBJ1-6; D may be TRBD1 (5 bases). Trimming stripped 6 bases from V and 5 bases from J, with 20 bases between. This CDR3 contains 17 residues. Germline lookup yields CDR1 MNHNS and CDR2 SASEGT. CDR3 protein: CASSLPQVGVDNSPLHF. DNA of the CDR3: TGTGCCAGCAGCCTCCCGCAGGTGGGGGTGGATAATTCACCCCTCCACTTT.